Listed below are T cell receptor beta chains from one sample, sequenced in a study of response to subunit inactivated influenza vaccine. TCRdb independently ran MiXCR on the RT-PCR reads; one entry per CDR3 protein. The sample shows some 600,000 distinct CDR3 sequences, about 14% of them seen only once. This material consisted of PBMCs from blood, taken approximately 15 days before vaccination. The receptors stem from a middle-aged man who received an inactivated influenza vaccine. The CDR3 runs from the conserved cysteine through the conserved F or W. Fields, in order: J gene, V gene, CDR3 protein.

TRBJ2-1	TRBV6-1	CASSEVGHGNEQFF
TRBJ2-6	TRBV5-1	CASSFGSGANVLTF
TRBJ2-7	TRBV7-2	CASSLRFYEQYF
TRBJ2-1	TRBV14	CASSQVSGSAYNEQFF
TRBJ2-7	TRBV6-5	CASSYSIGYREYEQYF
TRBJ1-1	TRBV10-3	CAISEPYTEAFF
TRBJ2-7	TRBV7-7	CASSPLGGFREQYF
TRBJ2-6	TRBV4-1	CASSQDPAAGVAGANVLTF
TRBJ2-7	TRBV7-9	CASSAPVGQPSFYEQYF
TRBJ1-3	TRBV5-6	CASNLQGTSTGNTIYF
TRBJ2-2	TRBV12-3/TRBV12-4	CASSWTSGGPTGELFF
TRBJ2-1	TRBV29-1	CSFRQVFSYNEQFF
TRBJ2-2	TRBV3-1	CASRRQGDRLIGELFF
TRBJ1-1	TRBV6-4	CASSAEINTEAFF
TRBJ1-1	TRBV7-8	CASTRGRVVMNTEAFF
TRBJ2-1	TRBV4-3	CASSQDPRGGSREKFF
TRBJ2-3	TRBV11-3	CASSPGAGNTQYF
TRBJ1-6	TRBV2	CASSESGSPLHF
TRBJ2-7	TRBV20-1	CSAGGSGGLGSYEQYF
TRBJ2-7	TRBV20-1	CSVLAGGHYEQYF
TRBJ2-5	TRBV7-8	CASSNPVGQVETQYF
TRBJ1-4	TRBV20-1	CSASFSGQDLFF
TRBJ2-7	TRBV4-2	CASSQGALAGGYEQYF
TRBJ1-5	TRBV4-2	CASSPGTGASPGDHQPQHF
TRBJ2-3	TRBV20-1	CSATSYTAGGSTDTQYF
TRBJ2-3	TRBV7-7	CASSHTQGPSTDTQYF
TRBJ2-5	TRBV18	CASSPLAGVGETQYF
TRBJ1-1	TRBV6-1	CASSVTGVLGTEAFF
TRBJ1-1	TRBV6-5	CASSYSIGPNTEAFF
TRBJ2-7	TRBV28	CASTPRGDYHYEQYF
TRBJ2-3	TRBV9	CASSVGLEVRTDTQYF
TRBJ1-5	TRBV20-1	CSARVRVSNQPQHF
TRBJ2-5	TRBV2	CASSVIQLQETQYF
TRBJ2-5	TRBV3-1	CASRRSSGGPFQETQYF
TRBJ2-5	TRBV6-5	CASMEDETQYF
TRBJ1-1	TRBV19	CASGAGGSTEAFF
TRBJ2-1	TRBV7-3	CASSWGLASEQFF
TRBJ2-2	TRBV5-6	CASTTTGGLGKTGELFF
TRBJ2-1	TRBV20-1	CSAGRPSGIRNEQFF
TRBJ2-1	TRBV14	CASSGGFEQFF
TRBJ1-4	TRBV4-3	CASSHHGGAANEKLFF
TRBJ2-5	TRBV5-1	CASSLIGTSETQYF
TRBJ1-4	TRBV3-1	CASSQDWAGKEKLFF
TRBJ2-1	TRBV27	CASSPRTGIPLYNEQFF
TRBJ2-3	TRBV5-1	CASSLGSNPPPDTQYF
TRBJ2-7	TRBV6-5	CASSYTFGAGGSEQYF
TRBJ2-2	TRBV12-3/TRBV12-4	CASSIRTGGTGELFF
TRBJ2-7	TRBV20-1	CSAGGEGRYEQYF
TRBJ2-3	TRBV5-1	CASSARGPETDTQYF
TRBJ2-1	TRBV29-1	CSMTRRYNEQFF
TRBJ1-2	TRBV11-2	CASSLDLGDGYTF
TRBJ2-5	TRBV15	CATSRMGLAGVETQYF
TRBJ2-1	TRBV7-6	CASSFAAGGNEQFF